Presented here are 7 T cell receptor beta chains from one specimen sequenced in a study of T-cell memory formation after mild COVID-19. TCRdb reprocessed the 5' RACE reads via MiXCR and lists one record per CDR3 protein. The sample yields around 80,000 distinct CDR3 sequences, 10% to 15% seen once. The sequenced material came from PBMCs or a T cell subset sorted from them (not recorded which). The receptors come from a man aged 18 to 35 who had mild COVID-19 (a few samples of this study predate the infection). Cell type and time point are not known.

As concerns this clonotype: This sequence may be a read error, since a much larger clone differs from it by one base. V gene TRBV7-9 combines with J gene TRBJ1-1; unclear D gene. V was shortened by 1 base and J by 1 base, with 1 base between the two germline ends. The CDR3 consists of 12 residues. The V gene's germline CDR1 is SEHNR and CDR2 FQNEAQ (reference sequence). The CDR3 region is CASSLENTEAFF. Here the CDR3 DNA reads TGTGCCAGCAGCTTAGAGAACACTGAAGCTTTCTTT.

The chain recombines TRBV11-3 with TRBJ2-5; D is undetermined. The germline V gene encodes CDR1 SGHNT and CDR2 YENEEA. V lost 2 bases to trimming and J lost 3 bases, with 7 bases between them. The CDR3 spans 13 residues. CDR3: CASSLSGEETQYF. The CDR3, as DNA: TGTGCCAGCAGCTTATCTGGGGAAGAGACCCAGTACTTC.

V is TRBV12-3 or TRBV12-4 and J is TRBJ1-6; TRBD1 aligns across 8 bases. After removal of 5 bases from V and 9 bases from J, the junction contained 6 bases not matched to a gene. The CDR3 sequence is 14 residues long. CDR3 amino acids: CASSPDRGGSPLHF. The CDR3 DNA follows: TGTGCCAGCAGTCCCGACAGGGGTGGTTCACCCCTCCACTTT.

V and J are TRBV7-9 and TRBJ2-4; perhaps TRBD2 as D (6 bases). CDR3 size: 13 residues. Germline CDR1 is SEHNR and CDR2 is FQNEAQ (reference sequence). V lost 1 base, J lost 5 bases, and 6 bases lay in between. The CDR3 DNA is TGTGCCAGCAGCTTAGGCGGGGAAAACATTCAGTACTTC. This sequence encodes CASSLGGENIQYF.

The chain carries TRBV27 and TRBJ1-1, with unresolved D. CDR3 length: 12 amino acids. Trimming shortened V by 5 bases and J by 7 bases, and 11 bases separated the two germline ends. Germline V CDR1 and CDR2: MNHEY, SMNVEV (reference sequence). The CDR3 here is CASSPRIGEAFF. CDR3 DNA: TGTGCCAGCAGTCCCCGGATCGGTGAAGCTTTCTTT.

This clonotype was seen at least ten times. This sequence joins TRBV18 and TRBJ2-2; maybe TRBD2 (5 bases). Per the germline V gene, CDR1 is KGHSH and CDR2 is LQKENI. V was clipped by 2 bases and J by 1 base, with 5 bases between them. The CDR3 consists of 14 residues. The CDR3 DNA sequence: TGTGCCAGCTCACCAGCGGGGAACACCGGGGAGCTGTTTTTT. Amino acid sequence: CASSPAGNTGELFF. Supplemented by reference TRBV18 and TRBJ2-2, the full variable domain reads NAGVMQNPRHLVRRRGQEARLRCSPMKGHSHVYWYRQLPEEGLKFMVYLQKENIIDESGMPKERFSAEFPKEGPSILRIQQVVRGDSAAYFCASSPAGNTGELFFGEGSRLTVL.

The chain links TRBV6-5 to TRBJ2-7; D is perhaps TRBD2 (5 bases). V lost 2 bases and J 3 bases, leaving 8 bases between the germline ends. The CDR3 covers 13 residues. CDR1 and CDR2 (germline): MNHEY, SVGAGI. Written as DNA, the CDR3 is TGTGCCAGCAGTTACGGTCGGGGCTACGAGCAGTACGTC. This translates into CASSYGRGYEQYV.